This T cell receptor beta chain was captured in a study of blood T cell repertoires in COVID-19. About the research overall: Material from acute and convalescent COVID-19 was sourced from the United States, Italy and Spain.

The repertoire was sequenced with immunoSEQ multiplex PCR; TCRdb's copy has only in-frame clones and lacks some. The sample lists about 56,000 clones; 84% were seen once. The ends lost 5 bases at V and 7 bases at J; junction bases unmatched: 11. The germline V gene encodes CDR1 SEHNR and CDR2 FQNEAQ (reference sequence). The CDR3 is 15 residues long. Source material: peripheral blood. The receptor was derived from a woman aged 80 or over with acute or convalescent COVID-19. This chain uses TRBV7-9 with TRBJ1-2; TRBD1 matches 9 bases. CDR3 residues: CASSPPTGGGGGYTF. The CDR3 region has the DNA TGTGCCAGCAGCCCCCCGACAGGGGGTGGGGGTGGCTACACCTTC.